This TCR beta chain was sequenced for a study of T cells expressing NK-cell markers. The germline V gene encodes CDR1 LGHDT and CDR2 YNNKEL (reference sequence). The CDR3 sequence is 14 residues long. TCRdb processed the 5' RACE reads again and assigns one entry to each CDR3 protein, with no DNA. This sample's table has 250,000 to 300,000 distinct CDR3 sequences. The clonotype originates from a woman between 18 and 70 years old in good health. The chain joins TRBV3-1 to TRBJ2-3; the D gene TCRdb calls, TRBD1, cannot be checked with no DNA. The specimen was blood T cells: a sorted CD56 or NKG2C T cell subset, CD4+ or CD8+ T cells, or bulk PBMC T cells (not recorded which). The CDR3 protein is CASSQRGLGDTQYF.